What follows is one TCR beta chain and its context. These data originate in a study of blood T cell repertoires in COVID-19. Study-wide background: Sources were T cells, B-cell-depleted T cells, or PBMCs; the material itself was cDNA or gDNA.

The authors' processing: Cell counts per sample came from amplifying reference gene primers. Libraries were prepared by immunoSEQ multiplex PCR; TCRdb keeps only in-frame clonotypes and omits some of them. V, J and clone size are taken as reported in that table, and D and trimming were inferred from the DNA itself. Here the sample spans 150,000 to 200,000 clones, around 77% being singletons. This CDR3 contains 12 residues. V lost 4 bases, J lost 10 bases, and 4 bases stayed unmatched. Germline V gene lookup returns CDR1 MGHDK and CDR2 SYGVNS. The sequence was collected from a man aged 55 to 69 with active or convalescent COVID-19. The rearrangement joins TRBV25-1 to TRBJ2-4; TRBD1 matches at 7 bases. The sample consisted of peripheral blood. The CDR3 DNA follows: TGTGCCAGCAGTGGGGACAGTAGGATTCAGTACTTC. Residues: CASSGDSRIQYF.